Each of the 20 T cell receptor beta chains below was sequenced from the same sample in a study of blood T cell repertoires in COVID-19. Using immunoSEQ multiplex PCR, the repertoire was profiled, and TCRdb retains in-frame clones only, with some absent. The sample lists around 100,000 clones, almost 80% occurring once. The sequenced sample was peripheral blood. The origin of the receptors is a man in his sixties with active or convalescent COVID-19.

The chain couples TRBV6-1 to TRBJ1-2; D uncertain. Germline loops: CDR1 MNHNS, CDR2 SASEGT. The CDR3 has 16 amino acids. V lost 3 bases, J lost 1 base, and 15 bases lay in between. The CDR3 DNA is TGTGCCAGCAGTGAGCCCCTTACTCGAATTAACTATGGCTACACCTTC. The encoded protein is CASSEPLTRINYGYTF.

J is TRBJ2-1 and V is TRBV4-1; 13 bases agree with TRBD2. CDR1 and CDR2 from the germline V gene are MGHRA and YSYEKL. J lost 7 bases, V lost 1 base, and 10 bases had no gene match. CDR3 size: 18 residues. The CDR3 protein is CASSQGMARLAGGNEQFF. Here the CDR3 DNA reads TGCGCCAGCAGCCAAGGGATGGCCCGACTAGCGGGAGGTAATGAGCAGTTCTTC.

The chain combines TRBV19 with TRBJ1-2; 9 bases are a match to TRBD1. V was pared by 3 bases and J by 2 bases, with 1 base of the junction left unmatched. The germline V gene encodes CDR1 LNHDA and CDR2 SQIVND (reference sequence). This CDR3 comprises 14 residues. Written as DNA, the CDR3 is TGTGCCAGTAGTATCGGACAGGGGAACTATGGCTACACCTTC. It is translated as CASSIGQGNYGYTF.

The V gene is TRBV27, the J gene TRBJ1-5, with 8 bases that match TRBD1. In germline, CDR1 is MNHEY, CDR2 SMNVEV (reference sequence). This CDR3 has 14 amino acids. V was pared by 6 bases and J by 6 bases, with 7 bases of the junction left unmatched. The CDR3 protein is CASSPQGGVQPQHF. Written as DNA, the CDR3 is TGTGCCAGCAGCCCACAGGGGGGAGTTCAGCCCCAGCATTTT.

V is TRBV7-9 and J is TRBJ2-2, with 8 bases matching TRBD2. There are 15 residues in the CDR3. Germline values: CDR1 SEHNR, CDR2 FQNEAQ (reference sequence). V dropped 5 bases and J dropped 4; count of bases not matched to a gene: 6. CDR3 loop: CASSGGLEVTGELFF. CDR3 nucleotide sequence: TGTGCCAGCAGCGGGGGACTAGAGGTCACCGGGGAGCTGTTTTTT.

The V gene is TRBV5-6, the J gene TRBJ2-7, with TRBD1 matching over 10 bases. The ends lost 5 bases at V and 2 bases at J; junction bases unmatched: 10. The CDR3 runs to 16 residues. Germline V CDR1 and CDR2: SGHDT, YYEEEE. CDR3 DNA sequence: TGTGCCAGCAGAAGGATGGGACAGGGGAACGCCTACGAGCAGTACTTC. It is translated as CASRRMGQGNAYEQYF.

This chain links TRBV6-2 or TRBV6-3 with TRBJ2-3; 8 positions agree with TRBD2. The CDR3 is made up of 13 amino acids. The V gene end was trimmed by 4 bases and the J gene end by 8 bases; junction bases not matched to a gene: 5. Germline loops: CDR1 MNHEY, CDR2 SVGEGT. CDR3 sequence reads: CASSSSGSGTQYF. CDR3 sequence (DNA): TGTGCCAGCAGTTCAAGCGGGAGTGGTACGCAGTATTTT.

This chain connects TRBV5-5 to TRBJ2-1, with TRBD1 matching 7 bases. Losses at the gene ends were 1 base for V and 5 bases for J; bases not matched to a gene: 6. The CDR3 covers 15 residues. Looked up from germline, CDR1 is SGHKS and CDR2 is YYEKEE (reference sequence). CDR3 coding DNA: TGTGCCAGCAGCTTGTCAGGGGGAACCCACAATGAGCAGTTCTTC. This encodes CASSLSGGTHNEQFF.

CDR3: CASSQALANTGELFF. The CDR3 DNA sequence: TGTGCCAGCAGCCAAGCTCTAGCGAACACCGGGGAGCTGTTTTTT. The chain couples TRBV3-1 (or the pseudogene TRBV3-2) to TRBJ2-2; D remains unclear. V lost 1 base and J 0 bases, leaving 6 bases between the germline ends. This CDR3 has 15 residues. Germline CDR1 and CDR2: LGHDT and YNNKEL (reference sequence).

CDR3 coding DNA: TGCGCCAGCAGCTTGGCATCGGTTAACTATGGCTACACCTTC. It is translated as CASSLASVNYGYTF. The chain is built from TRBV5-1 and TRBJ1-2; D is undetermined. The CDR3 extends over 14 amino acids. Germline CDR1 SGHRS, CDR2 YFSETQ. The V and J ends lost 0 bases and 1 base respectively, with 7 bases between them.

This clone was seen only a few times. J is TRBJ1-6 and V is TRBV7-2, with 8 positions matching TRBD1. This CDR3 has 15 amino acids. The junction had 9 bases not matched to a gene; V was cut back by 7 bases and J by 7 bases. Germline assignment: CDR1 SGHTA and CDR2 FQGNSA. The CDR3 DNA sequence: TGTGCCAGCACCAACTCAGGGGGCGTCAATTCACCCCTCCACTTT. Translation gives CASTNSGGVNSPLHF.

This chain uses TRBV6-5 with TRBJ1-3; possibly TRBD1 for D (6 bases). The CDR3 consists of 16 residues. V shed 0 bases and J shed 4 bases, with 13 bases lying between them. Germline V CDR1 and CDR2: MNHEY, SVGAGI. Written as DNA, the CDR3 is TGTGCCAGCAGTTACTCGAAATCAGGGGCCGGAAACACCATATATTTT. It specifies CASSYSKSGAGNTIYF.

CDR3 nucleotide sequence: TGCGCCAGCAGCTGGGATAGCGGGAGTTTCTACGAGCAGTACTTC. Translation gives CASSWDSGSFYEQYF. The genes are TRBV5-1 and TRBJ2-7; 9 positions agree with TRBD2. The CDR3 consists of 15 residues. The J segment lost 3 bases and the V segment lost 3 bases, leaving 7 bases of the junction unmatched. Germline loops: CDR1 SGHRS, CDR2 YFSETQ.

In this sample, this clone turned up a few times. The chain couples TRBV5-4 to TRBJ2-2; a weak D match, TRBD1 (6 bases). Per germline, CDR1 SGHNT and CDR2 YYREEE (reference sequence). Trimming shortened V by 3 bases and J by 0 bases, and 9 bases separated the two germline ends. The CDR3 extends over 15 amino acids. CDR3 nucleotide sequence: TGTGCCAGCAGCTCGCGGACAGCGAACACCGGGGAGCTGTTTTTT. It yields the protein CASSSRTANTGELFF.

The chain carries TRBV5-8 and TRBJ2-4, with 11 bases lining up with TRBD1. The CDR3 is 15 amino acids. V dropped 0 bases and J dropped 11; count of bases not matched to a gene: 7. Germline-derived CDR1 and CDR2 are SGHTS and YDEGEE. The CDR3 nucleotides read TGTGCCAGCAGCTTGGGAGGGGACAGGGGGACTTTTCAGTACTTC. Its protein is CASSLGGDRGTFQYF.

The count of this clone is one. The genes are TRBV5-4 and TRBJ2-1, with 15 bases fitting TRBD2. Germline V gene sequence: CDR1 SGHNT, CDR2 YYREEE (reference sequence). There are 19 residues in the CDR3. Trimming cost V 2 bases and J 2 bases; bases outside gene matches: 8. Here the CDR3 DNA reads TGTGCCAGCAGCTTCGGGGGACTAGCGGGAGGCCCTGCCTACAATGAGCAGTTCTTC. This sequence encodes CASSFGGLAGGPAYNEQFF.

This chain links TRBV19 with TRBJ2-1; a possible D gene is TRBD2 (6 bases). Per germline, CDR1 LNHDA and CDR2 SQIVND (reference sequence). The CDR3 has 12 residues. V was shortened by 8 bases and J by 11 bases, with 16 bases between the two germline ends. The CDR3 spells CASSPPGDQQFF. CDR3 bases: TGTGCCAGTTCCCCCCCGGGGGATCAGCAGTTCTTC.

The V call is TRBV7-9, the J call TRBJ1-1; D is perhaps TRBD1 (5 bases). The germline V gene has CDR1 SEHNR and CDR2 FQNEAQ (reference sequence). The V end lost 8 bases, the J end lost 7 bases, and 20 bases lay between the germline ends. This CDR3 region has 14 residues. The CDR3 is CASRGMGGSDEAFF. CDR3 nucleotide sequence: TGTGCCAGCCGGGGTATGGGGGGAAGCGATGAAGCTTTCTTT.

The rearrangement uses TRBV2 and TRBJ2-5; possible D gene TRBD1, 6 bases. Looked up from germline, CDR1 is SNHLY and CDR2 is FYNNEI. V was clipped by 6 bases and J by 2 bases, with 16 bases between them. The CDR3 sequence is 15 residues long. CDR3 residues: CASSTDLGAQETQYF. CDR3 in DNA: TGTGCCAGCAGCACGGACCTGGGGGCTCAAGAGACCCAGTACTTC. The full variable domain, rest sourced from reference TRBV2 and TRBJ2-5, is EPEVTQTPSHQVTQMGQEVILRCVPISNHLYFYWYRQILGQKVEFLVSFYNNEISEKSEIFDDQFSVERPDGSNFTLKIRSTKLEDSAMYFCASSTDLGAQETQYFGPGTRLLVL.

The chain joins TRBV5-4 to TRBJ2-1; D may be TRBD1 (6 bases). Germline V gene data show CDR1 as SGHNT and CDR2 as YYREEE (reference sequence). The V and J ends lost 4 bases and 6 bases respectively, with 17 bases between them. This CDR3 comprises 15 residues. The CDR3 sequence: CASSGSQGFGNEQFF. The CDR3, as DNA: TGTGCCAGCAGCGGTTCTCAGGGGTTTGGCAATGAGCAGTTCTTC. Full variable domain (remainder filled in from reference TRBV5-4 and TRBJ2-1): ETGVTQSPTHLIKTRGQQVTLRCSSQSGHNTVSWYQQALGQGPQFIFQYYREEENGRGNFPPRFSGLQFPNYSSELNVNALELDDSALYLCASSGSQGFGNEQFFGPGTRLTVL.